The clone carrying this TCR beta chain was seen at least ten times. Its antigen is still unknown. V lost 1 base to trimming and J lost 10 bases; unmatched junction nucleotides: 4. Per the germline V gene, CDR1 is GTSNPN and CDR2 is SVGIG (reference sequence). The CDR3 runs 14 residues. Each CDR3 protein gets one entry after TCRdb re-called the 5' RACE reads with MiXCR. The data hold 75,000 to 95,000 distinct CDR3 sequences, with about 9% observed a single time. The sample originates from a study of CD8 T cells in ankylosing spondylitis. General observations from the study: In ankylosing spondylitis blood, a motif of about 8 highly homologous TCR beta variants appeared characteristic. Previously reported in reactive arthritis synovial fluid and blood were some of the motif variants.

This TCR came from a male donor with ankylosing spondylitis. Sequenced material: blood, either unsorted or a sorted T cell fraction (not recorded which). The chain links TRBV30 to TRBJ2-2, with 12 positions matching TRBD2. CDR3 sequence: CAWSGLAGGQELFF. CDR3 coding DNA: TGTGCCTGGAGTGGTCTAGCGGGAGGGCAGGAGCTGTTTTTT.